The next 16 T cell receptor beta chains were all read from a single sample in a study of T cell responses to AZD1222 COVID-19 vaccine. The repertoire was sequenced with immunoSEQ multiplex PCR; TCRdb's copy has only in-frame clones and lacks some. This sample has some 110,000 clones; around 89% occur once, and the top ten carry roughly 6.9%. The sample in question was peripheral blood, obtained 28 days after the second AZD1222 dose. The receptor set was obtained from an adult who received the AZD1222 COVID-19 vaccine.

The CDR3 region is CASSPLGTGALLAGTEQYF. DNA for the CDR3: TGTGCCAGCTCACCACTCGGGACAGGGGCATTACTAGCGGGAACAGAGCAGTACTTC. The chain employs TRBV18 and TRBJ2-7; D may match TRBD1 or TRBD2 (10 bases each). This CDR3 is 19 amino acids long. Germline V gene sequence: CDR1 KGHSH, CDR2 LQKENI. V shed 1 base and J shed 7 bases, with 29 bases lying between them.

This clone was counted a single time. The gene calls are TRBV5-1 and TRBJ1-2, with D possibly being TRBD1 (5 bases). The CDR3 spans 16 residues. Germline assignment: CDR1 SGHRS and CDR2 YFSETQ. V shed 4 bases and J shed 4 bases, with 20 bases lying between them. The CDR3 sequence: CASSLGVGRATYGYTF. CDR3 nucleotides: TGCGCCAGCAGCCTGGGGGTCGGCAGGGCGACCTATGGCTACACCTTC.

This rearrangement joins TRBV30 to TRBJ1-5; D is ambiguous. The CDR3 runs to 14 residues. CDR1 is GTSNPN, CDR2 SVGIG, per germline (reference sequence). Trimming shortened V by 1 base and J by 0 bases, and 7 bases separated the two germline ends. The CDR3 spells CAWSGLYSNQPQHF. The CDR3 nucleotides read TGTGCCTGGAGTGGCCTCTATAGCAATCAGCCCCAGCATTTT. Together with reference TRBV30 and TRBJ1-5, the CDR3 gives the full variable domain: SQTIHQWPATLVQPVGSPLSLECTVEGTSNPNLYWYRQAAGRGLQLLFYSVGIGQISSEVPQNLSASRPQDRQFILSSKKLLLSDSGFYLCAWSGLYSNQPQHFGDGTRLSIL.

CDR3 bases: TGTGCCAGCAGCCTAGATATTAGTAACGAGCAGTACTTC. Its translation: CASSLDISNEQYF. This sequence joins TRBV5-6 and TRBJ2-7; the D is unclear. The CDR3 loop spans 13 amino acids. V lost 4 bases and J lost 5, with 13 bases in between. Germline CDR1 reads SGHDT; CDR2 reads YYEEEE.

The rearrangement joins TRBV4-3 to TRBJ1-2, with D perhaps matching TRBD1 (6 bases). This CDR3 comprises 15 residues. From germline, CDR1 is LGHNA and CDR2 YSLEER. V was clipped by 4 bases and J by 7 bases, with 19 bases between them. The CDR3: CASSPKTGGIGGYTF. The CDR3 DNA reads as TGCGCCAGCAGCCCCAAGACAGGTGGCATTGGTGGCTACACCTTC.

The chain carries TRBV5-4 and TRBJ2-2; D is perhaps TRBD2 (6 bases). Between the trimmed V and J ends, which lost 0 bases and 4 bases, there was a span of 10 bases. Germline V gene lookup returns CDR1 SGHNT and CDR2 YYREEE (reference sequence). There are 15 residues in the CDR3. The CDR3 bases are TGTGCCAGCAGCTTGGCAGCGGGTCTCACCGGGGAGCTGTTTTTT. Amino acid sequence: CASSLAAGLTGELFF.

This chain connects TRBV11-2 to TRBJ1-1; D ambiguous. This CDR3 is built from 12 residues. Looked up from germline, CDR1 is SGHAT and CDR2 is FQNNGV. The V gene lost 5 bases and the J gene lost 8 bases, with 12 bases spanning the gap. The CDR3 protein is CASSPGGREAFF. CDR3 sequence (DNA): TGTGCCAGCAGCCCCGGTGGCAGAGAAGCTTTCTTT.

V usage is TRBV2 and J usage is TRBJ1-2, with 7 bases fitting TRBD1. Germline V CDR1 and CDR2: SNHLY, FYNNEI. CDR3 length equals 11 residues. V lost 7 bases, J lost 13 bases, and 9 bases stayed unmatched. CDR3 loop: CASTLTGARTF. In DNA, the CDR3 is TGTGCCAGCACCTTAACAGGGGCCCGCACCTTC.

The V call is TRBV14, the J call TRBJ2-7; D is perhaps TRBD2 (6 bases). V was shortened by 5 bases and J by 5 bases, with 22 bases between the two germline ends. The CDR3 length is 16 residues. Germline values: CDR1 SGHDN, CDR2 FVKESK. CDR3 residues: CASSKPGERVWDEQYF. The CDR3 coding sequence is TGTGCCAGCAGCAAACCCGGGGAGCGGGTCTGGGACGAGCAGTACTTC. The full variable domain, its missing parts supplied by reference TRBV14 and TRBJ2-7, is EAGVTQFPSHSVIEKGQTVTLRCDPISGHDNLYWYRRVMGKEIKFLLHFVKESKQDESGMPNNRFLAERTGGTYSTLKVQPAELEDSGVYFCASSKPGERVWDEQYFGPGTRLTVT.

The rearrangement links TRBV7-2 to TRBJ1-1, with TRBD1 as a possible D gene (5 bases). From germline, CDR1 is SGHTA and CDR2 FQGNSA. Trimming removed 3 bases at V and 1 base at J, with 9 bases between. CDR3 length: 14 amino acids. CDR3 in amino acids: CASSFSQGNTEAFF. The CDR3 bases are TGTGCCAGCAGCTTTTCCCAGGGGAACACTGAAGCTTTCTTT.

J is TRBJ1-5 and V is TRBV6-6; the D gene is possibly TRBD1 (5 bases). CDR1 and CDR2 (germline): MNHNY, SVGAGI (reference sequence). The CDR3 totals 10 residues. With 11 bases removed from V and 7 bases from J, the gap between germline ends came to 9 bases. The CDR3 loop reads CASGTQPQHF. CDR3 DNA: TGTGCCTCGGGGACCCAGCCCCAGCATTTT.

The chain couples TRBV5-6 to TRBJ1-4; no reliable D call. Trimming pared 0 bases from V and 8 bases from J, leaving 14 bases between. The CDR3 is 15 amino acids. CDR1 is SGHDT and CDR2 is YYEEEE in the germline V gene. CDR3 in amino acids: CASSLGQHKREKLFF. DNA of the CDR3: TGTGCCAGCAGCTTGGGCCAGCACAAGCGGGAAAAACTGTTTTTT.

This clone was recorded a few times. V is TRBV5-1 and J is TRBJ2-7; D possibly corresponds to TRBD2 (5 bases). Trimming took 4 bases from V and 0 from J, leaving 14 bases between them. Per germline, CDR1 SGHRS and CDR2 YFSETQ. CDR3 length equals 15 residues. CDR3 in DNA: TGCGCCAGCAGCCAAAGTAGCGTCGCCTCCTACGAGCAGTACTTC. The encoded protein is CASSQSSVASYEQYF.

J is TRBJ1-5 and V is TRBV12-3 or TRBV12-4; D possibly corresponds to TRBD1 (5 bases). The V and J ends lost 3 bases and 10 bases respectively, with 10 bases between them. The CDR3 totals 12 residues. The CDR3 DNA reads TGTGCCAGCAGTTTTGGGGGGAATCCCCAGCATTTT. Translating gives CASSFGGNPQHF.

This sequence joins TRBV4-1 and TRBJ2-7; a weak D match, TRBD2 (5 bases). V gave up 1 base and J gave up 6 bases, with 13 bases separating them. This CDR3 contains 14 residues. Germline assignment: CDR1 MGHRA and CDR2 YSYEKL. CDR3 nucleotide sequence: TGCGCCAGCAGCCAAGGAGGGCAATCAGCCGAGCAGTACTTC. Its translation is CASSQGGQSAEQYF.

V is TRBV25-1 and J is TRBJ1-2; no definite D call. V lost 10 bases and J lost 0, with 12 bases in between. This CDR3 comprises 13 residues. The germline CDR1 and CDR2 sequences are MGHDK and SYGVNS. The CDR3 DNA sequence: TGTGCCACCCGGGAAACTTCTAACTATGGCTACACCTTC. Translated, it gives CATRETSNYGYTF.